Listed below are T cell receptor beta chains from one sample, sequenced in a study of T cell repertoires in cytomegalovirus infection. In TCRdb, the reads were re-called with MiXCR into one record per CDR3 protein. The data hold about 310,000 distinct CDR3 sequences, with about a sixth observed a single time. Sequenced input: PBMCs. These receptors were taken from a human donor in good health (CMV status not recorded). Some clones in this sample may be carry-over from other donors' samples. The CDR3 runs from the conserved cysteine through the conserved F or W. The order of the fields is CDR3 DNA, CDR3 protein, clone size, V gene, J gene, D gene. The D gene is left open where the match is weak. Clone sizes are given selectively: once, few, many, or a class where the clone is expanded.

CDR3 DNA: TGCGCCAGCAGTCAATCAAATGCAGCGAAATCCTATCTGGGTGGCTACACCTTC
CDR3 protein: CASSQSNAAKSYLGGYTF
clone size: few
V gene: TRBV23-1
J gene: TRBJ1-2
D gene: NA

CDR3 DNA: TGTGCCAGCGGCTGGGACGGGAGCACCGGGGAGCTGTTTTTT
CDR3 protein: CASGWDGSTGELFF
clone size: NA
V gene: TRBV2
J gene: TRBJ2-2
D gene: NA

CDR3 DNA: TGCGCCAGCAGCCAAGCGGGGTATGAGAACACTGAAGCTTTCTTT
CDR3 protein: CASSQAGYENTEAFF
clone size: NA
V gene: TRBV4-1
J gene: TRBJ1-1
D gene: NA

CDR3 DNA: TGTGCCAGCAGCTTAGGGACCGCCAAGTCTGAAAAACTGTTTTTT
CDR3 protein: CASSLGTAKSEKLFF
clone size: NA
V gene: TRBV7-2
J gene: TRBJ1-4
D gene: NA

CDR3 DNA: TGTGCCAGCAGTCCTTGGACTGGAGACTACAATGAGCAGTTCTTC
CDR3 protein: CASSPWTGDYNEQFF
clone size: many
V gene: TRBV12-3/TRBV12-4
J gene: TRBJ2-1
D gene: NA

CDR3 DNA: TGTGCCAGCAGCCAAGGGTGGCTAGCGGGGACTAGCACAGATACGCAGTATTTT
CDR3 protein: CASSQGWLAGTSTDTQYF
clone size: many
V gene: TRBV4-2
J gene: TRBJ2-3
D gene: TRBD2

CDR3 DNA: TGTGCCAGCAGCTTAGGAGTAGGGGGATCGGGGTACAATGAGCAGTTCTTC
CDR3 protein: CASSLGVGGSGYNEQFF
clone size: many
V gene: TRBV7-6
J gene: TRBJ2-1
D gene: NA

CDR3 DNA: TGTGCCAGCAGCGTAGCAGGGGACAGCTCTGGAAACACCATATATTTT
CDR3 protein: CASSVAGDSSGNTIYF
clone size: NA
V gene: TRBV9
J gene: TRBJ1-3
D gene: TRBD1

CDR3 DNA: TGTGCCAGCAGCTTTTCAAGGGGCGGCCAAGAGACCCAGTACTTC
CDR3 protein: CASSFSRGGQETQYF
clone size: many
V gene: TRBV7-6
J gene: TRBJ2-5
D gene: NA

CDR3 DNA: TGTGCCAGCAGCGCCAGGAACACCGGGGAGCTGTTTTTT
CDR3 protein: CASSARNTGELFF
clone size: many
V gene: TRBV6-1
J gene: TRBJ2-2
D gene: NA

CDR3 DNA: TGTGCCAGCAGCCGGGGGGGGGGGCCCTACAATGAGCAGTTCTTC
CDR3 protein: CASSRGGGPYNEQFF
clone size: NA
V gene: TRBV7-6
J gene: TRBJ2-1
D gene: TRBD2

CDR3 DNA: TGTGCCAGCAGCCAAGATAATAGCGGGGGATCCTACAATGAGCAGTTCTTC
CDR3 protein: CASSQDNSGGSYNEQFF
clone size: many
V gene: TRBV4-2
J gene: TRBJ2-1
D gene: TRBD2

CDR3 DNA: TGTGCCAGCAGCCCCTTGGGTGGGACAGGGGCCTACGAGCAGTACTTC
CDR3 protein: CASSPLGGTGAYEQYF
clone size: many
V gene: TRBV7-2
J gene: TRBJ2-7
D gene: TRBD1